This paragraph covers one TCR beta chain sequence. Its target is unknown. Samples were taken several times over chemoradiotherapy. The data stem from a study of chemoradiotherapy in HPV16-positive cancers. The wider study: Candidate HPV-specific T-cell clones and common TCR motifs came from functional assays in two HPV16-positive patients.

Trimming took 3 bases from V and 2 from J; bases not matched to a gene: 2. The CDR3 extends over 13 amino acids. CDR1 and CDR2 (germline): SGDLS, YYNGEE. Broader study findings: During treatment, candidate HPV-specific clones and E7-related motifs expanded in tumor.

TCRdb keeps only in-frame clones here, not all; method: immunoSEQ multiplex PCR. Of about 5,700 clones listed, 90% to 95% are singletons. This sequence joins TRBV9 and TRBJ2-7; 7 nucleotides align to TRBD1. The TCR was taken from a human donor with HPV-associated anogenital cancer. Sample: blood, taken from a patient who underwent chemoradiotherapy. The CDR3 sequence is CASSGQGAYEQYF. Here the CDR3 DNA reads TGTGCCAGCAGCGGACAGGGTGCCTACGAGCAGTACTTC.